Listed below are T cell receptor beta chains from one sample, sequenced in a study of T cells in Graves' hyperthyroidism and ophthalmopathy. TCRdb used MiXCR to reprocess the multiplex PCR reads, holding one entry per CDR3 protein. The data contain over 400,000 distinct CDR3 sequences, less than 25% of them singletons. Sequencing was carried out using blood. These receptors came from a woman aged 65 to 85 with Graves' ophthalmopathy. Each CDR3 is given without its conserved first and last residue.

TRBJ2-7	TRBV29-1	SVEAGTSYEQY
TRBJ2-7	TRBV20-1	SATDRGLPRGYEQY
TRBJ2-5	TRBV7-9	ASSSPPVQETQY
TRBJ1-4	TRBV4-1	ASSPQDRGLATNEKLF
TRBJ2-7	TRBV5-1	ASSFTGLAGALYEQY
TRBJ2-1	TRBV30	AWTRGGDNEQF
TRBJ2-1	TRBV29-1	SVLDGTSEQF
TRBJ1-1	TRBV18	ASFRDRGFDTEAF
TRBJ1-1	TRBV18	ASSPSRQTVNTEAF
TRBJ2-3	TRBV19	ASSVGTGFTDTQY
TRBJ2-5	TRBV7-2	ASSRHTGLAQETQY
TRBJ1-6	TRBV28	ASSFLNSPLH
TRBJ2-5	TRBV24-1	ATSDPTRRQGGGRETQY
TRBJ2-1	TRBV19	ASSIGGMGSYNEQF
TRBJ1-2	TRBV25-1	ASSERGDDNGYT
TRBJ2-1	TRBV7-8	ASSLRASGRSNEQF
TRBJ2-7	TRBV2	ASTASSYEQY
TRBJ2-7	TRBV28	ASSLGGTSAFYEQY
TRBJ2-1	TRBV11-2	ASSRLAGGPSSYNEQF
TRBJ2-3	TRBV5-1	ASSFGGPTLDTQY
TRBJ1-3	TRBV27	ASTNSPQMSGNTIY
TRBJ2-7	TRBV12-3/TRBV12-4	ASSLGSGQGTYEQY
TRBJ2-7	TRBV7-3	ASSRLAGDGQY
TRBJ1-5	TRBV19	ASTLLESGAGNQPQH
TRBJ2-1	TRBV6-1	ASSLDRGAYNEQF
TRBJ2-1	TRBV7-2	ASSLALEQF
TRBJ2-7	TRBV28	ATYGHRSYEQY
TRBJ2-1	TRBV24-1	ATSDPSGPQRNEQF
TRBJ2-7	TRBV10-3	AIGEDRTAYEQY
TRBJ2-5	TRBV5-6	ASKGGETQY
TRBJ2-7	TRBV15	ATSTSWTNPEQY
TRBJ2-1	TRBV19	ASSILGTNEQF
TRBJ2-7	TRBV28	ASSVGTESYEQY
TRBJ1-3	TRBV3-1	ASSQDMGRASGNTIY
TRBJ2-1	TRBV7-3	ASSLNTGVGNEQF
TRBJ2-1	TRBV28	ASSPGLAGGLGSYNEQF
TRBJ2-5	TRBV5-1	ASSLRERETQY
TRBJ2-1	TRBV19	ASRRNGPNEQF
TRBJ1-2	TRBV6-5	ASSYGSGHYGYT
TRBJ2-3	TRBV11-2	ASSLEPHPDTQY
TRBJ2-5	TRBV7-2	ASSSHPQETQY
TRBJ2-1	TRBV6-1	ASGDRESSYNEQF
TRBJ2-1	TRBV28	ASLGTGSYNEQF
TRBJ2-3	TRBV7-2	ASSPNWSTDTQY